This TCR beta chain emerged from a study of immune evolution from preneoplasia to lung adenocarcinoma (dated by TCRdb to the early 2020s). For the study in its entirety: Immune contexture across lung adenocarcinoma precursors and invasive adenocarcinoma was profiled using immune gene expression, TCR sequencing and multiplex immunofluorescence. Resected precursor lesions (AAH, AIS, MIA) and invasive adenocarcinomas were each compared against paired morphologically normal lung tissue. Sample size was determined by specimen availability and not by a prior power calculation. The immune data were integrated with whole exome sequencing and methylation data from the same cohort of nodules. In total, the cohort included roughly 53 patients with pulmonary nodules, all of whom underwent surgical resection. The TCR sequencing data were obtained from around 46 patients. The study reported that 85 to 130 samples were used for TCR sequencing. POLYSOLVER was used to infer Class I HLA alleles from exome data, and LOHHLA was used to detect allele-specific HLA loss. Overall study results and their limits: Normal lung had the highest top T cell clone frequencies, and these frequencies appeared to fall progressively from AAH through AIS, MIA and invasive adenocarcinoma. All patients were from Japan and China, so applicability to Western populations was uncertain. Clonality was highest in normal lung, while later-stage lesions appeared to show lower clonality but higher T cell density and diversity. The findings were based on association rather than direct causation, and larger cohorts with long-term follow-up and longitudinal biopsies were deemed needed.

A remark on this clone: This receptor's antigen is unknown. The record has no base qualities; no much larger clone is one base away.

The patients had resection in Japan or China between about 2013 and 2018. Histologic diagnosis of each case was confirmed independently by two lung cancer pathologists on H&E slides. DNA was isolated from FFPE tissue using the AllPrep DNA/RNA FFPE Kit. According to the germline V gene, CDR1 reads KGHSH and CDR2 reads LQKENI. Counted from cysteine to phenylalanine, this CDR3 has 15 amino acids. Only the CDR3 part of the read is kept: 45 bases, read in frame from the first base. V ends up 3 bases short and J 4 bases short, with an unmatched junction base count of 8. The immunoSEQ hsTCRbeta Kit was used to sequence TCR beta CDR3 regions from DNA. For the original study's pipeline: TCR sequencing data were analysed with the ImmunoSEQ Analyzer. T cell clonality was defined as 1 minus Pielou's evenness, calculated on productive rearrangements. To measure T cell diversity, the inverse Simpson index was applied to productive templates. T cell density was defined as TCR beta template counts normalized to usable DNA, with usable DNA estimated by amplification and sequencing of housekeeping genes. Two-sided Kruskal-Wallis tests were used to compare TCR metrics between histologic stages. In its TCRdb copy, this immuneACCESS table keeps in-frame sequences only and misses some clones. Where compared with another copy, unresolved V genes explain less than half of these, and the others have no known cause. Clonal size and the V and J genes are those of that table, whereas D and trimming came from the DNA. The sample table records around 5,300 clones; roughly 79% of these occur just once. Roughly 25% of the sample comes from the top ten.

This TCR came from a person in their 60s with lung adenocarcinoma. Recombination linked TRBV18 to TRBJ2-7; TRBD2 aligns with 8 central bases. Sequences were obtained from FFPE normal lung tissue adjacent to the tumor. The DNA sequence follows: TGTGCCAGCTCACCGGAGGTACTAGCGGAGTACGAGCAGTACTTC. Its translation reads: CASSPEVLAEYEQYF. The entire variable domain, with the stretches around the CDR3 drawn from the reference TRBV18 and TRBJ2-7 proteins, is NAGVMQNPRHLVRRRGQEARLRCSPMKGHSHVYWYRQLPEEGLKFMVYLQKENIIDESGMPKERFSAEFPKEGPSILRIQQVVRGDSAAYFCASSPEVLAEYEQYFGPGTRLTVT.